Listed below are T cell receptor beta chains from one sample, sequenced in a study of identical twins. MiXCR was run by TCRdb on the 5' RACE reads, yielding one entry per CDR3 protein. The data show around 340,000 distinct CDR3 sequences, with 8.5% to 10% seen just once and about 9.1% held by the top ten. Sequenced: naive T cells sorted from blood. The receptors here all came from a woman in her forties or fifties in good health. The CDR3 runs from the conserved cysteine through the conserved F or W. The D gene is left open where the match is weak. For some rows the clone size is stated as once, few or many, or as a class when expanded; others skip it.

abundance	v_gene	j_gene	d_gene	CDR3aa	CDR3nt
-	TRBV27	TRBJ1-5	-	CASSLTVGSNQPQHF	TGTGCCAGCAGTTTAACGGTGGGAAGCAATCAGCCCCAGCATTTT
many	TRBV20-1	TRBJ2-3	-	CSARSSTYTQYF	TGCAGTGCACGGTCCTCAACCTATACGCAGTATTTT
many	TRBV9	TRBJ2-7	TRBD1	CASSATGGLSYEQYF	TGTGCCAGCAGCGCCACAGGGGGCTTGTCCTACGAGCAGTACTTC
few	TRBV25-1	TRBJ2-4	TRBD1	CASSALGTGGANIQYF	TGTGCCAGCAGTGCACTTGGGACAGGGGGCGCGAACATTCAGTACTTC
-	TRBV24-1	TRBJ1-1	TRBD1	CATSDLGGGVWTEAFF	TGTGCCACCAGTGATTTGGGAGGGGGCGTGTGGACTGAAGCTTTCTTT
-	TRBV20-1	TRBJ2-3	TRBD2	CSATSGSGADTQYF	TGCAGTGCTACTAGCGGGAGTGGAGCAGATACGCAGTATTTT
few	TRBV30	TRBJ2-1	-	CAWSRVTGEQFF	TGTGCCTGGAGCAGGGTGACGGGTGAGCAGTTCTTC
-	TRBV6-1	TRBJ1-5	-	CASSEISQIPNQPQHF	TGTGCCAGCAGTGAAATATCACAGATCCCAAATCAGCCCCAGCATTTT
-	TRBV24-1	TRBJ2-2	-	CATSDSLYTGELFF	TGTGCCACCAGTGACTCCCTTTACACCGGGGAGCTGTTTTTT
-	TRBV19	TRBJ2-5	TRBD2	CASSIASGGQETQYF	TGTGCCAGTAGTATCGCTTCGGGGGGGCAAGAGACCCAGTACTTC
-	TRBV3-1	TRBJ1-1	-	CASRVFMSNTEAFF	TGTGCCAGCAGGGTTTTTATGTCGAACACTGAAGCTTTCTTT
many	TRBV5-5	TRBJ2-5	-	CASSSGDGETQYF	TGTGCCAGCAGCAGTGGGGACGGAGAGACCCAGTACTTC
-	TRBV2	TRBJ1-5	-	CASSAIDNQPQHF	TGTGCCAGCAGTGCGATAGACAATCAGCCCCAGCATTTT
-	TRBV19	TRBJ2-2	-	CASLSGGPANTGELFF	TGTGCCAGCCTCTCCGGGGGCCCGGCGAACACCGGGGAGCTGTTTTTT
-	TRBV11-2	TRBJ2-6	-	CASSSPRRTGANVLTF	TGTGCCAGCAGCTCCCCGCGGAGGACTGGGGCCAACGTCCTGACTTTC
few	TRBV20-1	TRBJ2-5	-	CSAMATLETQYF	TGCAGTGCTATGGCCACCTTAGAGACCCAGTACTTC
-	TRBV11-2	TRBJ2-1	TRBD1	CASSLVRDRGRNEQFF	TGTGCCAGCAGCTTAGTACGGGACAGGGGGCGCAATGAGCAGTTCTTC
-	TRBV11-3	TRBJ2-3	-	CASSPPSTSQYF	TGTGCCAGCAGCCCGCCTAGCACCTCGCAGTATTTT
many	TRBV7-9	TRBJ1-2	-	CASSLAQAWGYTF	TGTGCCAGCAGCTTAGCGCAGGCGTGGGGCTACACCTTC
-	TRBV12-3/TRBV12-4	TRBJ1-1	-	CASSLAQGGHTEAFF	TGTGCCAGCAGTTTAGCACAGGGAGGCCACACTGAAGCTTTCTTT
-	TRBV19	TRBJ1-2	-	CASSILALGRLNYGYTF	TGTGCCAGTAGTATCCTTGCCCTCGGACGGTTAAACTATGGCTACACCTTC
-	TRBV19	TRBJ2-1	-	CASSSGSPAYNEQFF	TGTGCCAGTAGTTCCGGGTCCCCGGCCTACAATGAGCAGTTCTTC
many	TRBV11-3	TRBJ1-2	TRBD1	CASSLEGQGGYTF	TGTGCCAGCAGCTTAGAGGGACAGGGCGGCTACACCTTC
few	TRBV7-2	TRBJ2-1	-	CATAEDSYNEQFF	TGTGCCACCGCTGAGGACTCTTACAATGAGCAGTTCTTC
-	TRBV27	TRBJ2-1	-	CASSFRVRYNEQFF	TGTGCCAGCAGTTTCAGGGTCCGGTACAATGAGCAGTTCTTC
few	TRBV5-1	TRBJ2-1	TRBD2	CASYHGLADPNEQFF	TGCGCCAGCTACCACGGACTAGCGGACCCAAATGAGCAGTTCTTC
few	TRBV7-9	TRBJ1-1	-	CASSPGALNTEAFF	TGTGCCAGCAGTCCGGGTGCCCTGAACACTGAAGCTTTCTTT
many	TRBV29-1	TRBJ1-3	-	CSVAMVGDAGNTIYF	TGCAGCGTTGCGATGGTAGGAGACGCTGGAAACACCATATATTTT
-	TRBV21-1	TRBJ2-5	-	CASSNPLAGVGETQYF	TGTGCCAGCAGCAACCCACTAGCGGGAGTCGGCGAGACCCAGTACTTC
many	TRBV14	TRBJ2-1	-	CASSQVRGNEQFF	TGTGCCAGCAGCCAAGTCCGGGGCAATGAGCAGTTCTTC
few	TRBV7-8	TRBJ2-3	TRBD2	CASLGRFTDTQYF	TGTGCCAGCCTCGGGAGGTTCACAGATACGCAGTATTTT
-	TRBV6-1	TRBJ1-2	TRBD1	CASTPRDRVYGYTF	TGTGCCAGCACCCCCCGGGACAGGGTCTATGGCTACACCTTC
-	TRBV5-6	TRBJ2-2	-	CASSSPSSSGELFF	TGTGCCAGCAGCTCCCCATCTAGTTCCGGGGAGCTGTTTTTT
few	TRBV12-3/TRBV12-4	TRBJ1-1	-	CASSFWGQRPEAFF	TGTGCCAGCAGTTTCTGGGGGCAGAGACCTGAAGCTTTCTTT
few	TRBV4-1	TRBJ2-1	TRBD2	CASSQEVAGGRNEQFF	TGCGCCAGCAGCCAAGAGGTGGCGGGAGGGCGAAATGAGCAGTTCTTC
-	TRBV6-5	TRBJ2-2	-	CASSYGQGRGTGELFF	TGTGCCAGCAGTTACGGGCAGGGTAGGGGCACCGGGGAGCTGTTTTTT
many	TRBV9	TRBJ2-1	TRBD2	CASSVEGSGSGEQFF	TGTGCCAGCAGCGTAGAAGGGAGCGGGAGTGGTGAGCAGTTCTTC
many	TRBV24-1	TRBJ2-1	-	CATSDLTGTKGNEQFF	TGTGCCACCAGTGATTTGACCGGTACCAAGGGCAATGAGCAGTTCTTC
-	TRBV29-1	TRBJ2-7	-	CSALGPSEQYF	TGCAGCGCCTTGGGGCCTAGCGAGCAGTACTTC
many	TRBV7-7	TRBJ2-5	-	CASSLGGHNQETQYF	TGTGCTAGCAGCTTAGGTGGTCACAACCAAGAGACCCAGTACTTC
-	TRBV12-3/TRBV12-4	TRBJ2-6	-	CASRAGRISSGANVLTF	TGTGCCAGCAGGGCGGGGCGTATTAGCTCTGGGGCCAACGTCCTGACTTTC
-	TRBV20-1	TRBJ2-3	TRBD2	CSARTVLAGSTDTQYF	TGCAGTGCTAGAACCGTATTAGCGGGGAGCACAGATACGCAGTATTTT
few	TRBV20-1	TRBJ1-1	-	CSGIKVGTEAFF	TGCAGTGGGATCAAGGTGGGCACTGAAGCTTTCTTT
few	TRBV5-1	TRBJ2-3	-	CASSLVQESTDTQYF	TGCGCCAGCAGCTTGGTTCAAGAAAGCACAGATACGCAGTATTTT